The subject of this entry is one T cell receptor beta chain. The CDR3 contains 13 residues. Trimming pared 6 bases from V and 7 bases from J, leaving 16 bases between. Germline V gene lookup returns CDR1 SQVTM and CDR2 ANQGSEA. Participant-reported clinical history was the basis for cohort assignment. These data originate in a study of blood T cell repertoires in COVID-19. Study as a whole: The United States, Italy and Spain supplied acute and convalescent COVID-19 samples. PBMCs, B-cell-depleted T cells, or T cells were the source of the cDNA or gDNA that made up the material.

Source study methods: From reference gene primer amplification, estimates of nucleated cell counts were derived. The method was immunoSEQ multiplex PCR; TCRdb's version includes in-frame clones alone and lacks a portion of them. D and trimming come from the DNA, and the V and J calls and clone size come from that table. The sample contains about 260,000 clones, about 86% of which appear only once. V gene TRBV29-1 combines with J gene TRBJ2-1, with D perhaps TRBD1 (5 bases). The sequencing sample was made of PBMCs or T cells enriched from blood (not recorded which). This receptor was taken from a man between 25 and 39 years old with acute COVID-19. CDR3 sequence reads: CSVERGLGNEQFF. The CDR3 nucleotides are TGCAGCGTCGAAAGGGGCCTAGGGAATGAGCAGTTCTTC.